This T cell receptor beta chain appears in the sequencing data of a study of chemoradiotherapy in HPV16-positive cancers. General study findings and limits: The functional HPV-specific definition rests on just two HPV16-positive patients.

Of note for this clone: Its antigen remains unidentified.

Repertoires were sampled repeatedly during chemoradiotherapy. Sequencing was performed with immunoSEQ multiplex PCR; in TCRdb, only in-frame clones are kept and a portion is missing. The top ten clones hold 2% to 2.5% of a sample with roughly 3,000 clones, under 95% of them seen once. Germline assignment: CDR1 MNHEY and CDR2 SMNVEV (reference sequence). The CDR3 contains 17 residues. V lost 1 base to trimming and J lost 1 base, with 13 bases between them. The receptor was derived from a human donor with HPV-associated anogenital cancer. This sample comprised blood, obtained from a patient who underwent chemoradiotherapy. This sequence joins TRBV27 and TRBJ2-2; possibly TRBD2 for D (6 bases). Written as DNA, the CDR3 is TGTGCCAGCAGTTTATATCCGGGAGTTGGGAACACCGGGGAGCTGTTTTTT. This translates into CASSLYPGVGNTGELFF.